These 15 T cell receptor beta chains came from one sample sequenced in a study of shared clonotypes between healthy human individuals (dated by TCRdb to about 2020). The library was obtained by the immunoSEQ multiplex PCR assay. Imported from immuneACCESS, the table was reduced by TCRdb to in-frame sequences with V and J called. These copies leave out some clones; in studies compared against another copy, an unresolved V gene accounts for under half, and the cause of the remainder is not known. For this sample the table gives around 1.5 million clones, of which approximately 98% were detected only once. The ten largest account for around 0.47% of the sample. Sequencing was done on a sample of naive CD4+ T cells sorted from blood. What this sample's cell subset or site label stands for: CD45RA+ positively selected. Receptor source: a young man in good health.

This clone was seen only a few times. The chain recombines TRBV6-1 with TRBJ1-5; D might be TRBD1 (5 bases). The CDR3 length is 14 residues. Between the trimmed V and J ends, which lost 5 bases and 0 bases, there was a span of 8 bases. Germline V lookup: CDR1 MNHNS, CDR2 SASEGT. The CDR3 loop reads CASSTTVSNQPQHF. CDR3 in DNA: TGTGCCAGCAGTACGACAGTTAGCAATCAGCCCCAGCATTTT.

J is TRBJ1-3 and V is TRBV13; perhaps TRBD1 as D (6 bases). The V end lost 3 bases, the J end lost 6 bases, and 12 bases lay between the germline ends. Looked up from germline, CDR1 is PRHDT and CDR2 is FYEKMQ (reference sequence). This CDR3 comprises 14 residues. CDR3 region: CASSLWQGQNTIYF. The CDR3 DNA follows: TGTGCCAGCAGCTTGTGGCAGGGACAAAACACCATATATTTT.

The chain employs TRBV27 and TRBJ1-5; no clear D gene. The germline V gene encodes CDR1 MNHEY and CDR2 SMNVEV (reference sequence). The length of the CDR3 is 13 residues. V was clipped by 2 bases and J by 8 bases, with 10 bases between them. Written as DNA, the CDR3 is TGTGCCAGCAGTTTAGCAGTTTTTGAGCCCCAGCATTTT. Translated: CASSLAVFEPQHF.

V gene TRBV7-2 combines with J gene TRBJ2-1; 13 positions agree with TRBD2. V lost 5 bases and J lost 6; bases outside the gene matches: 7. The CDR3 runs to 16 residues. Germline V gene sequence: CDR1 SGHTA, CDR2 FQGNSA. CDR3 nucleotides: TGTGCCAGCAGCCGTCCCGGACTAGCGGGAGTCAATGAGCAGTTCTTC. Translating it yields CASSRPGLAGVNEQFF.

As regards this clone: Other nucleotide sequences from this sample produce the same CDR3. The CDR3 DNA is TGTGCCAGCAGCTTATCCGGGGGTCAGCCCCAGCATTTT. This codes for CASSLSGGQPQHF. The V call is TRBV7-2, the J call TRBJ1-5; tentatively, D is TRBD1 (5 bases). Trimming removed 2 bases from V and 6 bases from J, with 8 bases in between. The CDR3 covers 13 residues. Germline assignment: CDR1 SGHTA and CDR2 FQGNSA.

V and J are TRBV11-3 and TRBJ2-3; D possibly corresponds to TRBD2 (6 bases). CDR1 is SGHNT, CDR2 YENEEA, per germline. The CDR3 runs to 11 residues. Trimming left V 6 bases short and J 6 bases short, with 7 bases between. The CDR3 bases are TGTGCCAGCAGTGGGGGGGATACGCAGTATTTT. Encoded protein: CASSGGDTQYF.

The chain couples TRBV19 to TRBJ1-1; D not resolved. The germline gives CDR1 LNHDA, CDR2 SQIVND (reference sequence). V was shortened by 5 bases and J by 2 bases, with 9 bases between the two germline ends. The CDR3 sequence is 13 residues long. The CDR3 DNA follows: TGTGCCAGTAGTCGAGAGATTAACACTGAAGCTTTCTTT. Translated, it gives CASSREINTEAFF.

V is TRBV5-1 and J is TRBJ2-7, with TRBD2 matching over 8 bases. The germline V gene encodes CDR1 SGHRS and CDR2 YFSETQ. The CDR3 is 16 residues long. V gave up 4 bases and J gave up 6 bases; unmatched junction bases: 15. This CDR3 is CASSVKLAALRGEQYF. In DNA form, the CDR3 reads TGCGCCAGCAGCGTAAAACTAGCGGCCCTTCGGGGCGAGCAGTACTTC.

DNA of the CDR3: TGTGCCAGCAGTTTGGAGTCGGGAGCCTACAATGAGCAGTTCTTC. It yields the protein CASSLESGAYNEQFF. The genes are TRBV28 and TRBJ2-1; the D gene is possibly TRBD2 (6 bases). CDR3 length: 15 residues. Germline CDR1 reads MDHEN; CDR2 reads SYDVKM. V gave up 3 bases and J gave up 2 bases, with 11 bases separating them.

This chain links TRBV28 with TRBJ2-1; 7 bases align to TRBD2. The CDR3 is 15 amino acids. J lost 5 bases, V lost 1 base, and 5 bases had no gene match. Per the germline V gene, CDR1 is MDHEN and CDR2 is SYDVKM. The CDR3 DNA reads TGTGCCAGCAGTTTATTGAGACTAGCAAACAATGAGCAGTTCTTC. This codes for CASSLLRLANNEQFF.

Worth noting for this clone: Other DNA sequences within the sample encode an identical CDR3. CDR3 sequence reads: CASSLTSGSYEQYF. The CDR3 DNA sequence: TGTGCCAGCAGCCTGACTAGCGGGTCCTACGAGCAGTACTTC. The chain couples TRBV11-2 to TRBJ2-7; TRBD2 aligns across 10 bases. The CDR3 length is 14 residues. V shed 5 bases, J shed 1 base, and the junction held 2 bases outside the gene matches. CDR1 is SGHAT and CDR2 is FQNNGV in the germline V gene.

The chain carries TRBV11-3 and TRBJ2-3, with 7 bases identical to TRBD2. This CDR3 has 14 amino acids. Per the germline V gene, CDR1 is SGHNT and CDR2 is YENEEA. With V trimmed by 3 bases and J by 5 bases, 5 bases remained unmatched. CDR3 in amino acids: CASSFLGGEDTQYF. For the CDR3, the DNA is TGTGCCAGCAGCTTCTTGGGAGGGGAAGATACGCAGTATTTT.

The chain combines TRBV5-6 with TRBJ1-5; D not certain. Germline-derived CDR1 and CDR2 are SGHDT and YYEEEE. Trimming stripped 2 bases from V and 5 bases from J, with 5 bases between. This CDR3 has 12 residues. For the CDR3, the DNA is TGTGCCAGCAGCTTAGGGTATCAGCCCCAGCATTTT. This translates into CASSLGYQPQHF.

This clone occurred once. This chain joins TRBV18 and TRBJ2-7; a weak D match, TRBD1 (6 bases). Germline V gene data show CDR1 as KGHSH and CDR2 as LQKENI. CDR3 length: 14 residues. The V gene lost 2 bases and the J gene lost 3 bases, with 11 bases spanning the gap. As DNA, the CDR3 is TGTGCCAGCTCACCAACAGGGAACCACTACGAGCAGTACTTC. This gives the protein CASSPTGNHYEQYF.

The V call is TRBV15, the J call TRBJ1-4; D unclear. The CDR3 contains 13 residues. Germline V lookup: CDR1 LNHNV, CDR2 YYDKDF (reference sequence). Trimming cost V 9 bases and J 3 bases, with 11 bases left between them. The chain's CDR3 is CATEEQSNEKLFF. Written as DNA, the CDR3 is TGTGCCACGGAGGAACAATCTAATGAAAAACTGTTTTTT.